The 5 T cell receptor beta chains reported below all come from one sample, sequenced in a study of early T cells in non-severe SARS-CoV-2 infection (dated by TCRdb to 2020 to 2023). Library construction relied on 5' RACE. For sequencing, a NextSeq 500 was employed. TCRdb itself trimmed the public reads at Q25 with fastp, ran MiXCR and retained productive beta chains. Duplicate CDR3 protein sequences are folded into a single record with the most common DNA and genes. The sample table contains about 83,000 distinct CDR3 sequences; only one count was recorded for less than 11% of them. The biggest ten clones account for around 8% of the sample. The sequenced sample was whole blood, obtained at baseline. These TCRs come from an adult who was a healthcare worker with PCR-confirmed SARS-CoV-2 infection or an uninfected control (not recorded which).

CDR3 amino acids: CASSIGDREREQFF. The CDR3 DNA sequence: TGTGCCAGTAGTATAGGGGACAGGGAGCGGGAGCAGTTCTTC. The gene calls are TRBV19 and TRBJ2-1, with 9 bases that match TRBD1. Germline assignment: CDR1 LNHDA and CDR2 SQIVND (reference sequence). The CDR3 runs to 14 residues. Unmatched junction bases numbered 5, after V lost 1 base and J lost 10 bases.

V and J are TRBV28 and TRBJ2-5; 8 positions match TRBD2. The CDR3 is made up of 15 amino acids. The J segment lost 4 bases and the V segment lost 4 bases, leaving 8 bases of the junction unmatched. In germline, CDR1 is MDHEN, CDR2 SYDVKM. CDR3 amino acids: CASSSRLAKRETQYF. CDR3 DNA: TGTGCCAGCAGTTCACGACTAGCGAAGAGAGAGACCCAGTACTTC.

A word on this clonotype: No DNA is shown, since the ends of the CDR3 on it are uncertain; the CDR3 is the one TCRdb lists. V is TRBV7-5 and J is TRBJ1-5; TRBD1 is taken as the D call from the table, unchecked against the DNA. TRBV7-5 is a listed pseudogene. The CDR3 is 18 residues long, ends included. The chain's CDR3 is CISVSEAGTGHSNQPQHF.

The chain combines TRBV7-8 with TRBJ1-1; a weak D match, TRBD1 (5 bases). Trimming shortened V by 5 bases and J by 2 bases, and 21 bases separated the two germline ends. Germline loops: CDR1 SGHVS, CDR2 FQNEAQ. There are 17 residues in the CDR3. CDR3 residues: CASSKTSGREPNTEAFF. The CDR3 DNA reads as TGTGCCAGCAGCAAGACGTCAGGGCGCGAACCTAACACTGAAGCTTTCTTT.

Ten or more counts support this clonotype. The chain carries TRBV11-2 and TRBJ1-6, with TRBD1 identical over 8 bases. There are 15 residues in the CDR3. V shed 5 bases, J shed 9 bases, and the junction held 9 bases outside the gene matches. Germline CDR1 is SGHAT and CDR2 is FQNNGV. The CDR3: CASSPTTGAGSPLHF. The CDR3 DNA sequence: TGTGCCAGCAGCCCTACGACAGGGGCCGGTTCACCCCTCCACTTT.